Detailed here is one TCR beta chain. These data belong to a study of blood T cell repertoires in COVID-19. Study context: From the United States, Italy and Spain came samples of acute and convalescent COVID-19. Sources were T cells, B-cell-depleted T cells, or PBMCs; the material itself was cDNA or gDNA.

In germline, CDR1 is LNHNV, CDR2 YYDKDF (reference sequence). V was cut by 3 bases and J by 7 bases, with 12 bases left in between. The CDR3 contains 14 residues. The authors' processing: Amplifying reference gene primers gave estimates of nucleated cell counts. Clones were sequenced by immunoSEQ multiplex PCR, and TCRdb holds only the in-frame ones, with some missing. V and J calls and clone size come straight from that table; D and trimming were deduced from the DNA. The sample lists 300,000 to 400,000 clones; more than 75% were seen once. Specimen: peripheral blood. The sequence came from a woman aged 18-35 years who had recovered from COVID-19. The chain links TRBV15 to TRBJ1-4; tentative D call: TRBD1 (6 bases). The CDR3 reads CATSSRGGTEKLFF. The DNA for the CDR3 is TGTGCCACCAGCAGCCGTGGGGGCACTGAAAAACTGTTTTTT.